Each of the 8 T cell receptor beta chains below was sequenced from the same sample in a study of early T cells in non-severe SARS-CoV-2 infection. TCRdb fed the 5' RACE reads into MiXCR, producing one record per CDR3 protein. Of about 44,000 distinct CDR3 sequences in the sample, about 6.5% are singletons; the top ten hold less than 25%. Here the sequenced sample was whole blood, taken at baseline. The receptors shown here come from an adult who was a healthcare worker with PCR-confirmed SARS-CoV-2 infection or an uninfected control (not recorded which).

The table lists this clonotype with a few counts. This chain connects TRBV12-3 or TRBV12-4 to TRBJ1-2; 8 nucleotides line up with TRBD1. CDR3 size: 15 residues. J was trimmed by 6 bases and V by 5 bases; bases with no gene match: 11. CDR3 in amino acids: CASSTQTGAVNGYTF. The DNA of the CDR3 is TGTGCCAGCAGTACCCAGACAGGGGCCGTCAATGGCTACACCTTC.

This clonotype was picked up many times. The gene calls are TRBV20-1 and TRBJ2-7; 9 bases are shared with TRBD1. V was pared by 3 bases and J by 5 bases, with 8 bases of the junction left unmatched. There are 14 residues in the CDR3. Germline V lookup: CDR1 DFQATT, CDR2 SNEGSKA (reference sequence). The CDR3 here is CSARYGTGSHEQYF. CDR3 in DNA: TGCAGTGCTAGGTACGGGACAGGGAGCCACGAGCAGTACTTC.

This chain connects TRBV7-2 to TRBJ2-5; D is perhaps TRBD1 (6 bases). Trimming took off 5 bases at V and 3 bases at J, with 13 bases between the two ends. The CDR3 totals 14 residues. Germline-derived CDR1 and CDR2 are SGHTA and FQGNSA. CDR3 region: CASSPFGQKETQYF. The CDR3 region has the DNA TGTGCCAGCAGCCCCTTCGGACAGAAAGAGACCCAGTACTTC.

This clonotype was detected many times. The chain recombines TRBV7-2 with TRBJ2-2, with 10 bases identical to TRBD2. Germline CDR1 SGHTA, CDR2 FQGNSA. V trimming: 5 bases; J trimming: 7 bases; junction bases outside the gene matches: 13. The CDR3 extends over 17 amino acids. For the CDR3, the DNA is TGTGCCAGCAGCCCGTTACTAGCGGGAATATCGGGCGGGGAGCTGTTTTTT. This gives the protein CASSPLLAGISGGELFF.

This clonotype was observed many times. This chain links TRBV11-2 with TRBJ2-2, with TRBD2 as a possible D gene (5 bases). V was cut by 8 bases and J by 6 bases, with 7 bases left in between. Germline V gene lookup returns CDR1 SGHAT and CDR2 FQNNGV. The CDR3 extends over 11 amino acids. DNA of the CDR3: TGTGCCAGCGGGCGGGCCGGGGAGCTGTTTTTT. Translated, it gives CASGRAGELFF. Variable domain in full (rest from reference TRBV11-2 and TRBJ2-2): EAGVAQSPRYKIIEKRQSVAFWCNPISGHATLYWYQQILGQGPKLLIQFQNNGVVDDSQLPKDRFSAERLKGVDSTLKIQPAKLEDSAVYLCASGRAGELFFGEGSRLTVL.

This clonotype occurred many times. The chain uses TRBV7-6 and TRBJ1-6; possibly TRBD1 for D (6 bases). V was trimmed by 5 bases and J by 11 bases, leaving 16 bases between them. The germline CDR1 and CDR2 sequences are SGHVS and FNYEAQ. The CDR3 extends over 14 amino acids. The CDR3 bases are TGTGCCAGCAGCCCGATCACAGGGAAGGCACCCCTCCACTTT. It translates to CASSPITGKAPLHF.

The V gene is TRBV10-3, the J gene TRBJ1-1; weak D call: TRBD1 (6 bases). The CDR3 sequence is 13 residues long. V was pared by 3 bases and J by 3 bases, with 8 bases between. The V gene's germline CDR1 is ENHRY and CDR2 SYGVKD. The CDR3, as DNA: TGTGCCATCAGTGACCGGGGGCACACTGAAGCTTTCTTT. Its translation is CAISDRGHTEAFF.

Many counts were recorded for this clonotype. The rearrangement uses TRBV7-3 and TRBJ2-1; D is uncertain. V was trimmed by 2 bases and J by 4 bases, leaving 6 bases between them. Germline V lookup: CDR1 SGHTA, CDR2 FQGTGA. The CDR3 is 13 amino acids. DNA for the CDR3: TGTGCCAGCAGCTTAGGCGCATACAATGAGCAGTTCTTC. It encodes CASSLGAYNEQFF.